This TCR beta chain was obtained from a study of cytomegalovirus exposure and HLA in healthy donors. Trimming shortened V by 1 base and J by 1 base, and 10 bases separated the two germline ends. In germline, CDR1 is MGHRA, CDR2 YSYEKL. The CDR3 runs to 15 residues. Findings and caveats of the study: Donor immune exposure was known only as CMV serostatus. An Asian-associated ancestry cluster reportedly showed fewer N-insertions than the approximately 630-donor mean in a later analysis. Among TCR beta chains, those listed as cytomegalovirus-associated numbered approximately 150. Differences between HLA loci emerged in a later analysis of TCR association rates, with DRB1 most and HLA-C fewest.

Amplification used 60 Vbeta primers and 13 Jbeta primers. Method: immunoSEQ multiplex PCR; TCRdb's copy keeps in-frame clones and lacks some. The data show 85,000 to 100,000 clones, 75% to 85% seen once. As for this clone: Its antigen is unidentified.

The TCR originated in a male donor in good health and CMV-seropositive. Source material: PBMCs. The chain is built from TRBV4-1 and TRBJ1-2; no clear D. In DNA, the CDR3 is TGCGCCAGCAGCCAAGGGGCAGGCTTTAACTATGGCTACACCTTC. This codes for CASSQGAGFNYGYTF.